This TCR beta chain comes out of a study of identical twins. The CDR3 runs 16 residues. Germline V gene lookup returns CDR1 SEHNR and CDR2 FQNEAQ (reference sequence). The V and J ends lost 1 base and 0 bases respectively, with 12 bases between them. Through template switching, a universal primer site was introduced, and the cDNA contained unique molecular identifiers. TCRdb re-called the 5' RACE reads with MiXCR, one entry per CDR3 protein. The data contain hundreds of thousands of distinct CDR3 sequences, 6% to 8% of them singletons. This sample also appeared in a second study, on yellow fever vaccine responses in identical twins.

The chain links TRBV7-9 to TRBJ1-1; D unclear. Sequenced sample: CD8+ T cells sorted from blood. The TCR comes from a woman under 30 in good health. The CDR3 sequence: CASSLGLAALNTEAFF. Written as DNA, the CDR3 is TGTGCCAGCAGCTTAGGGTTGGCAGCTCTGAACACTGAAGCTTTCTTT.